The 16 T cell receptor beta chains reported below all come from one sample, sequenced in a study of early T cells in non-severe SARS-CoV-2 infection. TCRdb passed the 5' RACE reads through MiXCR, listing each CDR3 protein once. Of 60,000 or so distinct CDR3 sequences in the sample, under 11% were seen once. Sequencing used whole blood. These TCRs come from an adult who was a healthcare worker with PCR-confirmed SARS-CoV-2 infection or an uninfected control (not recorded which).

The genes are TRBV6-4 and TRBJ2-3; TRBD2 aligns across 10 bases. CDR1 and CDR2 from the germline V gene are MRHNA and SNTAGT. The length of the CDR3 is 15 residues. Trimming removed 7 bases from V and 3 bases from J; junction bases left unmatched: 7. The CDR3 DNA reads TGTGCCAGCAAGAGAAGCGGGGGGGCAACAGATACGCAGTATTTT. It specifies CASKRSGGATDTQYF.

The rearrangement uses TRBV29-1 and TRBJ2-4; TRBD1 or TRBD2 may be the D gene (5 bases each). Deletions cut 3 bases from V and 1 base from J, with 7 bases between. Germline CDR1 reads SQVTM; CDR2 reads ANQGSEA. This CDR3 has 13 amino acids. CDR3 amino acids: CSVEGDAKNIQYF. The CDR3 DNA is TGCAGCGTTGAGGGGGATGCCAAAAACATTCAGTACTTC.

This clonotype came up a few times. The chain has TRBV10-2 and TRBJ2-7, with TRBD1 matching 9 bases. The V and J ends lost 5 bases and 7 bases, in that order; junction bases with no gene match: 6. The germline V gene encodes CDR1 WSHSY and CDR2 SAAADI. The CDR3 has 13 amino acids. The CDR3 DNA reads TGCGCCAGCAGTAGGACAGGGGTAGGGGAGCAGTACTTC. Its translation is CASSRTGVGEQYF.

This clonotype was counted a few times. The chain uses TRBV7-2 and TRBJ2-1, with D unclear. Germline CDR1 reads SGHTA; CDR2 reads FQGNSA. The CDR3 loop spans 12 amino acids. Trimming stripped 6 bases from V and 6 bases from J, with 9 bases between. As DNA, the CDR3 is TGTGCCAGCAGGTTCCATCCCAATGAGCAGTTCTTC. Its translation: CASRFHPNEQFF.

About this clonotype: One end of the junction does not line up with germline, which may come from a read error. Here the CDR3 DNA reads TGTGCCAGCAGCCGGACAGGTCAGTCCCAGCATTTT. It codes for CASSRTGQSQHF. The rearrangement joins TRBV7-9 to TRBJ1-5; TRBD1 matches at 7 bases. CDR3 length equals 12 residues. Germline CDR1 reads SEHNR; CDR2 reads FQNEAQ (reference sequence).

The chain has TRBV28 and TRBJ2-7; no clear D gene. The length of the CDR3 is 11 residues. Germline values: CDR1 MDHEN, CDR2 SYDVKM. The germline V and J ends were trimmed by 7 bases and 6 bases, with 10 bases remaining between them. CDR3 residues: CASTRNREQYF. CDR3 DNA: TGTGCCAGCACACGGAACCGCGAGCAGTACTTC.

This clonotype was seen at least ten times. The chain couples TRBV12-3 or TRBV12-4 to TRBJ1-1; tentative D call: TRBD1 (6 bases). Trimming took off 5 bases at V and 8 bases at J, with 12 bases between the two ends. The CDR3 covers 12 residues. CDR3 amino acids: CASSIQGWEAFF. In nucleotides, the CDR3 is TGTGCCAGCAGTATACAGGGTTGGGAAGCTTTCTTT.

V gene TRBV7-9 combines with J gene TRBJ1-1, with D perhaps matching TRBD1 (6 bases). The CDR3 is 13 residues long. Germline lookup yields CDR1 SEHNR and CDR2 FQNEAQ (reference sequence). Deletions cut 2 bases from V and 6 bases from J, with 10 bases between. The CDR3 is CASSLHEGAEAFF. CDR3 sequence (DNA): TGTGCCAGCAGCTTACACGAGGGGGCTGAAGCTTTCTTT.

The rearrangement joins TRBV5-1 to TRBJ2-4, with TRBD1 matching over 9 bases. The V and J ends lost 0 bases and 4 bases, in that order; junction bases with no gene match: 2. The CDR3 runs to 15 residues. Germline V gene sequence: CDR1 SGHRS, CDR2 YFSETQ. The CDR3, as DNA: TGCGCCAGCAGCTTGGAAGGGACAGGGAAAAACATTCAGTACTTC. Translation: CASSLEGTGKNIQYF.

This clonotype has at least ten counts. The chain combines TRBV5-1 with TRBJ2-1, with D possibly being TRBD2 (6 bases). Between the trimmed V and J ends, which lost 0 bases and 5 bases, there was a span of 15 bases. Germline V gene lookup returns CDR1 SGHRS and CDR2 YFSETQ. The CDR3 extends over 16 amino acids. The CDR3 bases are TGCGCCAGCAGCTTGGGGTCTAGCGCCTTTCACAATGAGCAGTTCTTC. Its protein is CASSLGSSAFHNEQFF.

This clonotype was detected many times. The CDR3 DNA sequence: TGTGCCAGTAGTGCGGGGACAGGGATTTCACCCCTCCACTTT. Residues: CASSAGTGISPLHF. This chain uses TRBV19 with TRBJ1-6; 9 positions agree with TRBD1. The trim removed 5 bases at V and 9 bases at J, leaving 5 bases unmatched. The CDR3 runs to 14 residues. Germline CDR1 LNHDA, CDR2 SQIVND (reference sequence).

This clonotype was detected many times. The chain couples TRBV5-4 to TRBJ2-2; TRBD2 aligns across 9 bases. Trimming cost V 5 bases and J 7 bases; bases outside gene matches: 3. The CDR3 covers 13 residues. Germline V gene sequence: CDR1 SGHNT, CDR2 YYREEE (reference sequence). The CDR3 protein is CASSLAGDGELFF. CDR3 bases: TGTGCCAGCAGTTTAGCGGGAGACGGGGAGCTGTTTTTT.

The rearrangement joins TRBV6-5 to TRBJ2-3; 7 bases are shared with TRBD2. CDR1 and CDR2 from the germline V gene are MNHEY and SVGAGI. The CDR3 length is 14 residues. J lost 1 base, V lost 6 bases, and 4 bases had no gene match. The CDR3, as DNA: TGTGCCAGCAGACGGGGGGACGGCACAGATACGCAGTATTTT. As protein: CASRRGDGTDTQYF.

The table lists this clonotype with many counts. The CDR3 reads CASSLGGGGPDTQYF. Written as DNA, the CDR3 is TGTGCCAGCAGCTTGGGCGGGGGAGGTCCAGATACGCAGTATTTT. The V and J genes are TRBV11-2 and TRBJ2-3; 7 bases are a match to TRBD2. Germline assignment: CDR1 SGHAT and CDR2 FQNNGV. The CDR3 sequence is 15 residues long. J was trimmed by 4 bases and V by 3 bases; bases with no gene match: 7.

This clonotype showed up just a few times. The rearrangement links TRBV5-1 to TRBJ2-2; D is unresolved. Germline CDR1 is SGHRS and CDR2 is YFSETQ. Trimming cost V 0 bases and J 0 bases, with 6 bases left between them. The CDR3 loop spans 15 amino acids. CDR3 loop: CASSLEVTNTGELFF. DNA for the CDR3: TGCGCCAGCAGCTTGGAGGTTACGAACACCGGGGAGCTGTTTTTT.

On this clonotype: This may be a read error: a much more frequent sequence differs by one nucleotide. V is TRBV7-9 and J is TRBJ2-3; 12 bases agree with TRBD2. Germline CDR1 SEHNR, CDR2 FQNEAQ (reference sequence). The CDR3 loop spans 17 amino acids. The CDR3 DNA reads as TGTGCCAGCAGCGTGATTCCTAGCGGGAGGGGCACAGAAACGCAGTATTTT. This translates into CASSVIPSGRGTETQYF.